What follows are 21 T cell receptor beta chains derived from one specimen sequenced in a study of T cells in Graves' hyperthyroidism and ophthalmopathy. Amplification of TCR beta CDR3 regions used RNA as the template. Primed by the HTBI set, a first-round RT-PCR was run on the TCR CDR3. TCRdb passed the multiplex PCR reads through MiXCR, listing each CDR3 protein once. The data contain approximately 700,000 distinct CDR3 sequences, less than 45% of them singletons. The sample comprised peripheral blood or thyroid tissue (not recorded which). The receptors come from an adult man with Graves' disease, either hyperthyroidism or ophthalmopathy (not recorded which).

The chain joins TRBV29-1 to TRBJ2-7; unclear D gene. CDR1 is SQVTM and CDR2 is ANQGSEA in the germline V gene. The length of the CDR3 is 12 residues. V lost 4 bases and J lost 4, with 11 bases in between. The CDR3 DNA sequence: TGCAGCGTTGGAGCCTCCGGGTACGAGCAGTACTTC. Protein product: CSVGASGYEQYF.

This clonotype was detected ten times or more. This rearrangement joins TRBV7-9 to TRBJ1-1; no clear D gene. This CDR3 has 13 residues. From germline, CDR1 is SEHNR and CDR2 FQNEAQ (reference sequence). The V end lost 4 bases, the J end lost 0 bases, and 6 bases lay between the germline ends. The chain's CDR3 is CASSSALNTEAFF. The DNA of the CDR3 is TGTGCCAGCAGCTCAGCCCTGAACACTGAAGCTTTCTTT.

This clonotype was observed a handful of times. The chain has TRBV7-9 and TRBJ1-1, with D possibly being TRBD1 (6 bases). V dropped 3 bases and J dropped 0 bases, with 14 bases sitting between them. The CDR3 is 16 residues long. In germline, CDR1 is SEHNR, CDR2 FQNEAQ (reference sequence). The CDR3, as DNA: TGTGCCAGCAGCTTGGCCAGGGGCCGCATGAACACTGAAGCTTTCTTT. This translates into CASSLARGRMNTEAFF.

The V and J genes are TRBV7-9 and TRBJ1-1, with D uncertain. The CDR3 length is 15 residues. From germline, CDR1 is SEHNR and CDR2 FQNEAQ (reference sequence). Trimming left V 3 bases short and J 10 bases short, with 21 bases between. The chain's CDR3 is CASSLDGPFKRGAFF. CDR3 bases: TGTGCCAGCAGCTTGGACGGACCGTTTAAACGGGGAGCTTTCTTT.

This clonotype was observed a single time. Given the absence of the conserved phenylalanine or tryptophan at the CDR3 end, a read error is likely. No DNA is shown, since the ends of the CDR3 on it are uncertain; the CDR3 is the one TCRdb lists. The chain is built from TRBV2 and TRBJ1-2. The germline V gene has CDR1 SNHLY and CDR2 FYNNEI. The CDR3 numbers 8 amino acids, ends counted. The CDR3 reads CASSEREP.

The chain carries TRBV7-9 and TRBJ1-1, with no clear D. Germline values: CDR1 SEHNR, CDR2 FQNEAQ (reference sequence). This CDR3 is built from 14 residues. V lost 0 bases and J 3 bases, leaving 8 bases between the germline ends. For the CDR3, the DNA is TGTGCCAGCAGCTTAGCTGGGGTTCACACTGAAGCTTTCTTT. Amino acids: CASSLAGVHTEAFF. The whole variable domain, remainder taken from reference TRBV7-9 and TRBJ1-1, is DTGVSQNPRHKITKRGQNVTFRCDPISEHNRLYWYRQTLGQGPEFLTYFQNEAQLEKSRLLSDRFSAERPKGSFSTLEIQRTEQGDSAMYLCASSLAGVHTEAFFGQGTRLTVV.

The rearrangement joins TRBV24-1 to TRBJ2-7, with a possible D match to TRBD2 (5 bases). V gave up 7 bases and J gave up 3 bases, with 6 bases separating them. The CDR3 runs 11 residues. CDR1 is KGHDR and CDR2 is SFDVKD in the germline V gene. This chain's CDR3 is CATSGNYEQYF. CDR3 sequence (DNA): TGTGCCACCAGCGGGAACTACGAGCAGTACTTC.

This clonotype appeared a few times. The rearrangement uses TRBV5-1 and TRBJ1-1; 10 nucleotides align to TRBD1. The CDR3 has 16 amino acids. Germline trimming cut 0 bases from V and 5 bases from J; bases unmatched to any gene: 7. The germline V gene has CDR1 SGHRS and CDR2 YFSETQ. CDR3 DNA sequence: TGCGCCAGCAGCTTGGATCTGGGACAGGGGCGGACTGAAGCTTTCTTT. The encoded protein is CASSLDLGQGRTEAFF.

Remarks on this clonotype: This sequence may be a read error, since a much larger clone differs from it by one base. The gene calls are TRBV7-6 and TRBJ2-7; 9 bases are a match to TRBD2. This CDR3 has 14 amino acids. Per germline, CDR1 SGHVS and CDR2 FNYEAQ. CDR3 DNA: TGTGCCAGCAGACTTAGCGGGAGTGCCTACGGGCAGTACTTC. Translation: CASRLSGSAYGQYF.

This clonotype was seen many times. The chain links TRBV5-1 to TRBJ1-1; D is possibly TRBD1 (5 bases). The germline V gene has CDR1 SGHRS and CDR2 YFSETQ. The CDR3 loop spans 15 amino acids. V lost 0 bases to trimming and J lost 4 bases, with 13 bases between them. As DNA, the CDR3 is TGCGCCAGCAGCTTGGAATCGCAGGGCACCACTGAAGCTTTCTTT. Translating it yields CASSLESQGTTEAFF.

This clonotype was observed a few times. The genes are TRBV12-3 or TRBV12-4 and TRBJ2-5; 13 bases agree with TRBD2. J was trimmed by 2 bases and V by 4 bases; bases with no gene match: 4. This CDR3 has 16 residues. The DNA of the CDR3 is TGTGCCAGCAGTTCGGGACTAGCGGGATTACAAGAGACCCAGTACTTC. Its protein product is CASSSGLAGLQETQYF.

The rearrangement links TRBV25-1 to TRBJ1-6; 9 bases agree with TRBD1. The germline V gene has CDR1 MGHDK and CDR2 SYGVNS. CDR3 size: 13 residues. V lost 9 bases to trimming and J lost 7 bases; unmatched junction nucleotides: 4. This chain's CDR3 is CASTGGWNSPLHF. CDR3 nucleotide sequence: TGTGCCAGTACAGGGGGCTGGAATTCACCCCTCCACTTT.

This sequence joins TRBV29-1 and TRBJ2-5; 10 bases agree with TRBD1. Germline V gene lookup returns CDR1 SQVTM and CDR2 ANQGSEA. The V gene end was trimmed by 8 bases and the J gene end by 6 bases; junction bases not matched to a gene: 6. The CDR3 covers 12 residues. The CDR3 region has the DNA TGCAGCTCGACAGGGGGCATGAAGACCCAGTACTTC. Translated, it gives CSSTGGMKTQYF.

Worth noting for this clonotype: One end of the junction varies from germline; a read error may be responsible. The chain combines TRBV6-1 with TRBJ2-7; D unresolved. The CDR3 has 13 amino acids. Germline V gene lookup returns CDR1 MNHNS and CDR2 SASEGT. CDR3 sequence reads: CASSQADWNEQYF. Here the CDR3 DNA reads TGTGCCAGCAGTCAAGCCGATTGGAACGAGCAGTACTTC.

This chain uses TRBV10-3 with TRBJ1-6, with a weak D call TRBD1 (5 bases). CDR1 ENHRY and CDR2 SYGVKD come from the germline V gene. The CDR3 totals 12 residues. V was pared by 10 bases and J by 9 bases, with 13 bases between. The CDR3 region is CASAFGGSPLHF. For the CDR3, the DNA is TGTGCCAGCGCCTTCGGGGGTTCACCCCTCCACTTT.

The gene calls are TRBV5-1 and TRBJ1-6; no clear D. The germline gives CDR1 SGHRS, CDR2 YFSETQ. The CDR3 contains 18 residues. V was pared by 4 bases and J by 0 bases, with 17 bases between. This chain's CDR3 is CASSAWTPGSSYNSPLHF. CDR3 DNA sequence: TGCGCCAGCAGCGCGTGGACCCCGGGCAGCTCCTATAATTCACCCCTCCACTTT.

The J gene is TRBJ1-1, the V gene TRBV2, with D unclear. The CDR3 runs 14 residues. The germline gives CDR1 SNHLY, CDR2 FYNNEI. The V end was cut by 8 bases, the J end by 1 base, with 14 bases between. The DNA of the CDR3 is TGTGCCAGCCATAGGAGGCGCGGGAACACTGAAGCTTTCTTT. It codes for CASHRRRGNTEAFF.

The J gene is TRBJ2-7, the V gene TRBV12-3 or TRBV12-4; D unresolved. This CDR3 region has 14 residues. Deletions cut 0 bases from V and 4 bases from J, with 10 bases between. The CDR3 protein is CASSLATERYEQYF. In DNA form, the CDR3 reads TGTGCCAGCAGTTTAGCGACGGAAAGATACGAGCAGTACTTC.

A few counts support this clonotype. J is TRBJ1-1 and V is TRBV7-2, with 8 bases aligning to TRBD1. The CDR3 length is 15 residues. The junction had 7 bases not matched to a gene; V was cut back by 3 bases and J by 4 bases. Germline CDR1 is SGHTA and CDR2 is FQGNSA. The CDR3 protein is CASSFGTGQGTEAFF. CDR3 nucleotides: TGTGCCAGCAGCTTCGGGACAGGACAGGGCACTGAAGCTTTCTTT.

The chain uses TRBV27 and TRBJ1-1, with 7 bases matching TRBD1. The CDR3 consists of 14 residues. Germline V gene sequence: CDR1 MNHEY, CDR2 SMNVEV (reference sequence). The junction had 3 bases not matched to a gene; V was cut back by 0 bases and J by 5 bases. The CDR3 nucleotides are TGTGCCAGCAGTTTATCGACAGGGTATACTGAAGCTTTCTTT. It yields the protein CASSLSTGYTEAFF.

V and J are TRBV5-6 and TRBJ2-7; 16 positions agree with TRBD2. Germline V gives CDR1 SGHDT, CDR2 YYEEEE. V lost 4 bases to trimming and J lost 5 bases; unmatched junction nucleotides: 9. The CDR3 totals 17 residues. The CDR3 DNA is TGTGCCAGCAGCGGGACTAGCGGGAGGGCCATGAGGAACGAGCAGTACTTC. This translates into CASSGTSGRAMRNEQYF.